A single sample gave rise to the 13 T cell receptor beta chains below, sequenced in a study of T cells in Graves' hyperthyroidism and ophthalmopathy. Amplification targeted TCR beta CDR3 regions from RNA transcripts. First-round RT-PCR of the TCR CDR3 relied on the HTBI primer set. A single record per CDR3 protein comes from TCRdb applying MiXCR to the multiplex PCR reads. This sample has some 600,000 distinct CDR3 sequences, with around 14% found just once. Material: blood. The origin of the receptors is a woman in her 30s with Graves' hyperthyroidism that later progressed to Graves' ophthalmopathy.

At least ten counts were recorded for this clonotype. This chain connects TRBV27 to TRBJ2-2; weak D call: TRBD1 (6 bases). Germline V gene lookup returns CDR1 MNHEY and CDR2 SMNVEV (reference sequence). Trimming removed 2 bases from V and 2 bases from J, with 12 bases in between. This CDR3 comprises 16 residues. For the CDR3, the DNA is TGTGCCAGCAGTTTAGCGCAGGGGATTAACACCGGGGAGCTGTTTTTT. This codes for CASSLAQGINTGELFF.

V and J are TRBV6-1 and TRBJ2-1, with unresolved D. The germline V gene has CDR1 MNHNS and CDR2 SASEGT. Trimming took 10 bases from V and 7 from J, leaving 11 bases between them. This CDR3 is built from 11 residues. The CDR3 reads CATEQQNEQFF. The DNA for the CDR3 is TGTGCCACCGAACAACAAAATGAGCAGTTCTTC.

As to this clonotype: This clone may be a read error of a much larger clone one base away. A read error is likely, as this CDR3 ends without the conserved phenylalanine or tryptophan. The chain couples TRBV30 to TRBJ1-5, with D perhaps matching TRBD1 (6 bases). CDR3 length: 13 residues. Trimming pared 3 bases from V and 6 bases from J, leaving 12 bases between. The germline gives CDR1 GTSNPN, CDR2 SVGIG (reference sequence). CDR3 in amino acids: CAWREQGLQPQHL. For the CDR3, the DNA is TGTGCCTGGAGGGAACAGGGACTTCAGCCCCAGCATCTT.

The rearrangement joins TRBV6-1 to TRBJ2-2, with 10 nucleotides matching TRBD1. In germline, CDR1 is MNHNS, CDR2 SASEGT. The ends lost 5 bases at V and 5 bases at J; junction bases unmatched: 8. This CDR3 is 16 amino acids long. CDR3 residues: CASSPPGQGWTGELFF. CDR3 sequence (DNA): TGTGCCAGCAGTCCGCCGGGACAGGGGTGGACCGGGGAGCTGTTTTTT.

This clonotype was counted ten times or more. This rearrangement joins TRBV24-1 to TRBJ2-1; possibly TRBD1 or TRBD2 for D (5 bases each). CDR3 length: 15 amino acids. Per germline, CDR1 KGHDR and CDR2 SFDVKD. Trimming took off 2 bases at V and 8 bases at J, with 15 bases between the two ends. The CDR3 DNA follows: TGTGCCACCAGTGATTATTCCGGGACCGACGATGAGCAGTTCTTC. As protein: CATSDYSGTDDEQFF.

This clonotype has at least ten counts. This chain uses TRBV29-1 with TRBJ1-1, with D perhaps TRBD1 (5 bases). The CDR3 runs to 13 residues. V was clipped by 3 bases and J by 6 bases, with 14 bases between them. In germline, CDR1 is SQVTM, CDR2 ANQGSEA. CDR3 coding DNA: TGCAGCGTTGAGAGCAGGGTGGTCGCTGAAGCTTTCTTT. Encoded protein: CSVESRVVAEAFF.

This clonotype came up many times. The rearrangement joins TRBV20-1 to TRBJ1-1, with 9 bases matching TRBD1. CDR3 length equals 16 residues. Germline trimming cut 1 base from V and 3 bases from J; bases unmatched to any gene: 9. Germline CDR1 reads DFQATT; CDR2 reads SNEGSKA (reference sequence). CDR3 amino acids: CSARVPGQGPDTEAFF. CDR3 nucleotides: TGCAGTGCTAGAGTTCCGGGACAGGGACCGGACACTGAAGCTTTCTTT.

This clonotype has at least ten counts. The genes are TRBV3-1 and TRBJ2-7; the D is unclear. The CDR3 totals 14 residues. Deletions cut 3 bases from V and 3 bases from J, with 12 bases between. Germline CDR1 LGHDT, CDR2 YNNKEL (reference sequence). CDR3 in amino acids: CASSQTRSSYEQYF. CDR3 coding DNA: TGTGCCAGCAGCCAGACCAGATCTAGCTACGAGCAGTACTTC.

V gene TRBV29-1 combines with J gene TRBJ2-1; 11 nucleotides line up with TRBD2. The length of the CDR3 is 15 residues. Looked up from germline, CDR1 is SQVTM and CDR2 is ANQGSEA. The trim removed 7 bases at V and 1 base at J, leaving 6 bases unmatched. The CDR3 DNA reads TGCAGCGGGCCTACTAGCGGGAGATCCTACAATGAGCAGTTCTTC. It is translated as CSGPTSGRSYNEQFF.

This clonotype has at least ten counts. The chain combines TRBV30 with TRBJ1-1, with D uncertain. CDR3 size: 11 residues. The V end lost 3 bases, the J end lost 7 bases, and 9 bases lay between the germline ends. Germline V gene data show CDR1 as GTSNPN and CDR2 as SVGIG (reference sequence). CDR3 sequence reads: CAWRAHLEAFF. The CDR3 DNA is TGTGCCTGGAGGGCGCATCTTGAAGCTTTCTTT. Variable domain in full (rest from reference TRBV30 and TRBJ1-1): SQTIHQWPATLVQPVGSPLSLECTVEGTSNPNLYWYRQAAGRGLQLLFYSVGIGQISSEVPQNLSASRPQDRQFILSSKKLLLSDSGFYLCAWRAHLEAFFGQGTRLTVV.

A note on this clonotype: This may be a read error: a much more frequent sequence differs by one nucleotide. The chain is built from TRBV30 and TRBJ1-2, with D unresolved. CDR1 and CDR2 (germline): GTSNPN, SVGIG (reference sequence). This CDR3 contains 12 residues. The V end was cut by 3 bases, the J end by 6 bases, with 11 bases between. The CDR3 reads CAWRDASDGYTF. The CDR3, as DNA: TGTGCCTGGAGGGATGCGAGTGATGGCTACACCTTC.

This clonotype was observed a few times. A much bigger clone sits one base away, suggesting this may be a read error. J is TRBJ1-1 and V is TRBV7-9; 11 nucleotides match TRBD1. V was pared by 1 base and J by 4 bases, with 2 bases of the junction left unmatched. This CDR3 contains 15 residues. Germline CDR1 reads SEHNR; CDR2 reads FQNEAQ (reference sequence). CDR3 nucleotides: TGTGCCAGCAGCTTAGGCGGGACAGGGGGCACTGAAGCTTTCTTT. Protein sequence: CASSLGGTGGTEAFF. The whole variable domain, filled in from reference TRBV7-9 and TRBJ1-1, reads DTGVSQNPRHKITKRGQNVTFRCDPISEHNRLYWYRQTLGQGPEFLTYFQNEAQLEKSRLLSDRFSAERPKGSFSTLEIQRTEQGDSAMYLCASSLGGTGGTEAFFGQGTRLTVV.

In its sample, this clonotype was seen once. The chain couples TRBV11-1 to TRBJ2-3, with 8 bases identical to TRBD1. J lost 2 bases, V lost 5 bases, and 9 bases had no gene match. This CDR3 spans 16 amino acids. Germline assignment: CDR1 SGHAT and CDR2 FQDESV (reference sequence). The CDR3 DNA sequence: TGTGCCAGCAGCGGACAGGGCTGGATTAACACAGATACGCAGTATTTT. Translating gives CASSGQGWINTDTQYF.